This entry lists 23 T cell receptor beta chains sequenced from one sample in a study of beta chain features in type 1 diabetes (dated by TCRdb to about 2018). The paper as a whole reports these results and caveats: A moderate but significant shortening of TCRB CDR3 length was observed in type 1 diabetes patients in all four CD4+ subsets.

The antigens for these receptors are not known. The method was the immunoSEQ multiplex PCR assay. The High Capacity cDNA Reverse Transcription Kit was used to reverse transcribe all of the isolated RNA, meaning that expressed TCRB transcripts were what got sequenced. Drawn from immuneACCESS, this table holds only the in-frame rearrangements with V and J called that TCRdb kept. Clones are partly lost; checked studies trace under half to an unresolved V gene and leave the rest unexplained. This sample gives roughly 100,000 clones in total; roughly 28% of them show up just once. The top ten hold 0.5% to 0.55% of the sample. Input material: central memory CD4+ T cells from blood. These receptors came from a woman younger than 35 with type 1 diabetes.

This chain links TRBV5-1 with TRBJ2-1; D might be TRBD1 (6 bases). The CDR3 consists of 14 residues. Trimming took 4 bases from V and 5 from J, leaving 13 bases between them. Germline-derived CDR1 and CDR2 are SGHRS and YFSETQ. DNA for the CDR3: TGCGCCAGCAGCCCCGCAGGGGCCCACAATGAGCAGTTCTTC. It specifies CASSPAGAHNEQFF.

CDR3 sequence: CASSRDRSGNTIYF. In DNA form, the CDR3 reads TGTGCCAGCAGCCGAGATCGCTCTGGAAACACCATATATTTT. The J gene is TRBJ1-3, the V gene TRBV4-2; D is undetermined. Germline CDR1 LGHNA, CDR2 YNFKEQ. V lost 4 bases to trimming and J lost 0 bases, with 7 bases between them. The CDR3 totals 14 residues.

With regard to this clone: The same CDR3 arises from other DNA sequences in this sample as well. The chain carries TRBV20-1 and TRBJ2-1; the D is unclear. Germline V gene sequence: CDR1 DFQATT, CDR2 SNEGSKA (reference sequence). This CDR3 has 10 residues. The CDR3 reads CSPYRNEQFF. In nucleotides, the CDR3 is TGCAGCCCCTACCGGAATGAGCAGTTCTTC.

The CDR3: CASEAGTGGNQPQHF. In nucleotides, the CDR3 is TGTGCCAGCGAGGCAGGCACAGGGGGCAATCAGCCCCAGCATTTT. The chain employs TRBV2 and TRBJ1-5; the match to TRBD1 covers 7 bases. The CDR3 is 15 residues long. Germline V gene lookup returns CDR1 SNHLY and CDR2 FYNNEI. J was trimmed by 2 bases and V by 8 bases; bases with no gene match: 9.

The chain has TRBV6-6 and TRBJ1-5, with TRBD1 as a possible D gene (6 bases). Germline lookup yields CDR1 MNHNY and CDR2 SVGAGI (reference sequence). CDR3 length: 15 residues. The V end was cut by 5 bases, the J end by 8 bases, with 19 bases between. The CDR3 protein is CASSKQGLRVEPQHF. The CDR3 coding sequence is TGTGCCAGCAGTAAACAGGGCCTCAGAGTGGAGCCCCAGCATTTT.

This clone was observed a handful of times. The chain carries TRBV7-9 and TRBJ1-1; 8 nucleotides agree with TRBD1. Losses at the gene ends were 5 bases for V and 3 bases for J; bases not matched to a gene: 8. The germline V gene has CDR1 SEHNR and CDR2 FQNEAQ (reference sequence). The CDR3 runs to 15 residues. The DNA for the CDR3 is TGTGCCAGCAGCCACAGGGGGACAGCGGACACTGAAGCTTTCTTT. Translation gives CASSHRGTADTEAFF. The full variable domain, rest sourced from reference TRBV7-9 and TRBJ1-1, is DTGVSQNPRHKITKRGQNVTFRCDPISEHNRLYWYRQTLGQGPEFLTYFQNEAQLEKSRLLSDRFSAERPKGSFSTLEIQRTEQGDSAMYLCASSHRGTADTEAFFGQGTRLTVV.

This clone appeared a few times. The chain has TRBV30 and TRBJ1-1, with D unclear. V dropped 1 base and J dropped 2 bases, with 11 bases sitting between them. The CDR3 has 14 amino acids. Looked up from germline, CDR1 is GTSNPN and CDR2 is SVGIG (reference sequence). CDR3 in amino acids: CAWSDLRDNTEAFF. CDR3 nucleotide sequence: TGTGCCTGGAGTGACCTGAGGGATAACACTGAAGCTTTCTTT.

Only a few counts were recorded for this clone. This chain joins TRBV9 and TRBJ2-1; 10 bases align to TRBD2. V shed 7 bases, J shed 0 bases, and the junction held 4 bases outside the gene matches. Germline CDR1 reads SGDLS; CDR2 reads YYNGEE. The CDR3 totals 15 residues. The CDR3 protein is CASGPSGSSYNEQFF. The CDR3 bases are TGTGCCAGCGGACCTAGCGGGAGCTCCTACAATGAGCAGTTCTTC.

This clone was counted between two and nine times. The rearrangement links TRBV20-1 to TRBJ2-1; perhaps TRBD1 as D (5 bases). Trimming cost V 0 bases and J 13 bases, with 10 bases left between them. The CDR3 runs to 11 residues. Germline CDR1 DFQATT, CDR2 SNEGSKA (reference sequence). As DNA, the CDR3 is TGCAGTGCTAGAGATAGTCAGGGACAGTTCTTC. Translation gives CSARDSQGQFF.

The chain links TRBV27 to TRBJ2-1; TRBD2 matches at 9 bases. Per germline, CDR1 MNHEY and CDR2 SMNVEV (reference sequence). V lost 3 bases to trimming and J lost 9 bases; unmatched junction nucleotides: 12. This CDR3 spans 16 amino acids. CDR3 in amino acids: CASSFERGGLASEQFF. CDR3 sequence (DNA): TGTGCCAGCAGTTTTGAGAGGGGGGGACTAGCAAGTGAGCAGTTCTTC.

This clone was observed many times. The CDR3, as DNA: TGTGCCAGCAGTTCCCCGCCCGGGGGTGGTCGGGATACGCAGTATTTT. It codes for CASSSPPGGGRDTQYF. The chain employs TRBV6-6 and TRBJ2-3; the D gene is possibly TRBD2 (6 bases). Germline lookup yields CDR1 MNHNY and CDR2 SVGAGI (reference sequence). The CDR3 contains 16 residues. V was cut by 4 bases and J by 6 bases, with 20 bases left in between.

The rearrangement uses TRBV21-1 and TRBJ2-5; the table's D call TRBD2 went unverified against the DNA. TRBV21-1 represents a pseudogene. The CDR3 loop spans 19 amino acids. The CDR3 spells CASSYRRMGKPSEQETQYF. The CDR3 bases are TGTGCCAGCAGCTATAGGAGGATGGGGAAACCAAGTGAACAAGAGACCCAGTACTTC.

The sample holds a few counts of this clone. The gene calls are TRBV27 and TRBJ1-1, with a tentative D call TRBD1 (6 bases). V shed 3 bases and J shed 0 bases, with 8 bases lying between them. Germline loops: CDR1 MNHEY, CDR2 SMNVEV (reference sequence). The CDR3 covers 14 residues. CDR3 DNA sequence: TGTGCCAGCAGTTTGGGGGCTATGAACACTGAAGCTTTCTTT. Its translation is CASSLGAMNTEAFF.

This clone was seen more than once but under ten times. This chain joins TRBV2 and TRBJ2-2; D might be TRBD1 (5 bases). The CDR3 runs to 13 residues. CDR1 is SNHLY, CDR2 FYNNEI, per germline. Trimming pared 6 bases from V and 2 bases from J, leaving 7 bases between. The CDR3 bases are TGTGCCAGCAGAGGGGATAACACCGGGGAGCTGTTTTTT. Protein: CASRGDNTGELFF.

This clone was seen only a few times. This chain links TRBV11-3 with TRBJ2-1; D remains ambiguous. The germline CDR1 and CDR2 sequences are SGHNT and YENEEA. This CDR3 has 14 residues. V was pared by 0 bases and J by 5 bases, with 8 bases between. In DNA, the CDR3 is TGTGCCAGCAGCTTAGATCTCGGTAACAATGAGCAGTTCTTC. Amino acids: CASSLDLGNNEQFF.

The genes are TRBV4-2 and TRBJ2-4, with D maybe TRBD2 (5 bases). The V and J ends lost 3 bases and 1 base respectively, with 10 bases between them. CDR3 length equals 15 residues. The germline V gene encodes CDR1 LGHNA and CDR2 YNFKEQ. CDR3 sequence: CASSQAPGAKNIQYF. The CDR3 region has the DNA TGTGCCAGCAGCCAGGCTCCGGGGGCCAAAAACATTCAGTACTTC.

The CDR3: CASSYTGTNTEAFF. DNA of the CDR3: TGCGCCAGCAGCTACACCGGGACTAACACTGAAGCTTTCTTT. The chain couples TRBV5-1 to TRBJ1-1; tentatively, D is TRBD1 (5 bases). V was trimmed by 3 bases and J by 2 bases, leaving 11 bases between them. Germline V gives CDR1 SGHRS, CDR2 YFSETQ. The CDR3 has 14 amino acids.

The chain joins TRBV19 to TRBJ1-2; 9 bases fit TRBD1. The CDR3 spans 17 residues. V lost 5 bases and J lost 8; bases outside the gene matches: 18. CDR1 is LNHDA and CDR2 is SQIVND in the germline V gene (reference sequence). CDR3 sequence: CASSPRTGAPSGEGYTF. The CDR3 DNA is TGTGCCAGTAGTCCTCGGACAGGGGCACCCTCAGGGGAAGGCTACACCTTC.

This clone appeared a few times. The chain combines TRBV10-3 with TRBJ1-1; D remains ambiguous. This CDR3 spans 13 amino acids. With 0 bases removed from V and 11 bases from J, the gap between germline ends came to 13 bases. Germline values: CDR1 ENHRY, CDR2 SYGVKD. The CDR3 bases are TGTGCCATCAGTGAGTCGGGCACCTTGATTGCTTTCTTT. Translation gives CAISESGTLIAFF.

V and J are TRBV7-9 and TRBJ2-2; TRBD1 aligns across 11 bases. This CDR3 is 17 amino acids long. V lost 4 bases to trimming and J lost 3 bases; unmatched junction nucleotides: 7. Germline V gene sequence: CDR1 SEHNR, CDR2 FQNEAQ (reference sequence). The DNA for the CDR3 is TGTGCCAGCAGCTCAGGACAGGGGGCTGGGTACACCGGGGAGCTGTTTTTT. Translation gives CASSSGQGAGYTGELFF.

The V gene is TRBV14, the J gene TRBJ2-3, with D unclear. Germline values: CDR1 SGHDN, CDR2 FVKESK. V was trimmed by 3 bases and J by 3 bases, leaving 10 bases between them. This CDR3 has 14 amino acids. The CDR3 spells CASSHSFRTDTQYF. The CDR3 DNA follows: TGTGCCAGCAGCCATTCCTTTCGGACAGATACGCAGTATTTT.

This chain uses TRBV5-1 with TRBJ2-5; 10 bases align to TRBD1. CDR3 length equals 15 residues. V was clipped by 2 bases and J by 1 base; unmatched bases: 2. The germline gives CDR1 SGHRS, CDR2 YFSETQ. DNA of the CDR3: TGCGCCAGCAGCTTAGGACAGGGGGTCCAAGAGACCCAGTACTTC. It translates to CASSLGQGVQETQYF.

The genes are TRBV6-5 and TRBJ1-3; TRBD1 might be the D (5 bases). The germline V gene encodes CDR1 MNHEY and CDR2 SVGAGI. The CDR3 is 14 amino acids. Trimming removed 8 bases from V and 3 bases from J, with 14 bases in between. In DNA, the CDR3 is TGTGCCAGCGGAATGGGGGGGTATGGAAACACCATATATTTT. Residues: CASGMGGYGNTIYF.